This TCR beta chain was sequenced in a study of T cells in Graves' hyperthyroidism and ophthalmopathy (dated 2019 in TCRdb). For context, the study as a whole: Peripheral blood was collected at initial diagnosis, before any treatment. To identify TCR V-J signatures that set the groups apart, the researchers used a discovery cohort of 100 patients, made up of fewer than 50 with Graves' ophthalmopathy and about 55 with stable Graves' hyperthyroidism. After sampling, hyperthyroidism patients received methimazole starting at 30 mg daily, and ophthalmopathy patients received high-dose intravenous methylprednisolone. The roughly 90 discovery patients were divided at random into training and test sets in a 7:3 ratio. An independent validation cohort of 18 to 20 hyperthyroidism patients and about 16 patients who later progressed to ophthalmopathy tested prospective prediction of ophthalmopathy. In addition, the study compared T-cell repertoires in thyroid tissue and in blood from about six Graves' hyperthyroidism patients. TCR Vbeta CDR3 sequencing of around 130 peripheral blood samples (approximately 44 ophthalmopathy, 75 hyperthyroidism and 17 progressor patients) is reported in the paper. General conclusions and limits of the study: Sample size was not statistically predetermined, and investigators were not blinded to group allocation. In validation, the model predicted progression to ophthalmopathy with around 71% sensitivity and roughly 72% specificity, a median of around six months before onset. A model built on a 13 V-J signature distinguished ophthalmopathy from stable hyperthyroidism, reaching roughly 88% sensitivity and approximately 83% specificity in cross-validation and 80%/75% in testing. Most expanded thyroid clonotypes (frequency above 0.001) were also found in blood, which suggests that blood repertoires may mirror thyroid immune responses.

Graves' hyperthyroidism was defined as stable when no progression to ophthalmopathy occurred over 18 months of follow-up. Hyperthyroidism patients were newly diagnosed, had a disease duration of under 2 months, and were aged 18 to 65 years. Patients with uncontrolled infections, other autoimmune diseases, pregnancy or lactation were excluded. Diagnoses were based on clinical symptoms, serum thyroxine and TRAb, thyroid ultrasound and orbital computed tomography. PBMCs were separated from around 9.1 ml of fresh peripheral blood using Ficoll-Paque density gradient centrifugation. Total RNA was extracted with Trizol reagent, and quality was checked on an Agilent 2100 Bioanalyzer. V lost 5 bases and J lost 0 bases; the stretch between them is 10 bases long. Via the germline V gene (reference sequence), CDR1 is DFQATT and CDR2 SNEGSKA. The CDR3 runs 13 residues from the cysteine to the phenylalanine. Only the CDR3 region is kept as DNA, spanning 39 bases read in frame from base 1.

This clonotype has just a few counts. Its antigen is unknown. There are no base qualities to consult, and no much larger clone falls within one base. Amplification of TCR beta CDR3 regions was carried out from RNA transcripts. The first round of RT-PCR for the TCR CDR3 was performed with the HTBI primer set and the Qiagen OneStep RT-PCR kit. Libraries were constructed in a second round of multiplex PCR, after which size selection and purification were carried out. The libraries were sequenced on an Illumina HiSeq2000 using paired-end 100 bp reads. As for the original processing: SOAPnuke was used to process the raw data, with reads discarded if the reads contained adapters or uncalled bases, had a mean Phred below 15, or lacked an exact constant-primer or identifier match. High-quality paired reads were merged with COPE v1.2.5, and unique nucleotide sequences were defined as clonotypes. Clonotypes were aligned to IMGT TRBV, TRBD and TRBJ reference segments using MiTCR v1.1. Only V-J combinations with frequency above 0.0001, covering about 99% of repertoires, were analysed. A TCS score was defined as the ratio of F50 (clonal expansion) to E x V (chaos), with BLOSUM62-based TCRdist applied between CDR3 peptides within each V-J. Welch's t-statistics and random forest reduced just over 500 V-J features to 13, which were used in a naive Bayes classifier (R e1071). The public reads were reanalyzed by TCRdb: fastp trimming at Q25, MiXCR alignment, in-frame beta chains only. Every CDR3 protein is listed once, alongside the most common genes and DNA of its rows. The V and J calls and clone size are TCRdb's, not the authors'. Recorded for this sample are about 740,000 distinct CDR3 sequences; 14% of them occurred a single time. The ten most abundant clones make up about 10% of the sample.

The source of this sequence is a woman between 18 and 29 years old with Graves' hyperthyroidism. The source material was blood. This chain joins TRBV20-1 to TRBJ1-1; no confident D gene assignment can be made. The CDR3 region has the sequence CSAPGVMNTEAFF. The sequenced DNA: TGCAGTGCTCCCGGAGTTATGAACACTGAAGCTTTCTTT.